The 29 T cell receptor beta chains presented below share a single source sample, sequenced in a study of cytomegalovirus exposure and HLA in healthy donors. Only in-frame clones appear in the TCRdb table, and some are missing; sequencing was by immunoSEQ multiplex PCR. The profile shows some 130,000 clones, about 80% of them singletons. Sequencing was performed on PBMCs. These receptors all stem from a man aged 25-45 years in good health and CMV-seropositive.

This chain uses TRBV28 with TRBJ2-7, with D perhaps matching TRBD1 (6 bases). CDR1 is MDHEN, CDR2 SYDVKM, per germline. The CDR3 covers 15 residues. V lost 3 bases to trimming and J lost 7 bases, with 19 bases between them. CDR3 amino acids: CASSLHTGTRGEQYF. CDR3 in DNA: TGTGCCAGCAGTTTGCACACAGGGACCCGTGGAGAGCAGTACTTC. Based on the CDR3 plus reference TRBV28 and TRBJ2-7, the full variable domain is DVKVTQSSRYLVKRTGEKVFLECVQDMDHENMFWYRQDPGLGLRLIYFSYDVKMKEKGDIPEGYSVSREKKERFSLILESASTNQTSMYLCASSLHTGTRGEQYFGPGTRLTVT.

Worth noting for this clone: Within the sample, other DNA sequences also encode this same CDR3. The chain has TRBV27 and TRBJ2-1; 8 positions agree with TRBD2. CDR1 is MNHEY, CDR2 SMNVEV, per germline (reference sequence). There are 13 residues in the CDR3. V was pared by 3 bases and J by 7 bases, with 2 bases of the junction left unmatched. The CDR3 DNA follows: TGTGCCAGCAGTTTGGGGACTAGGAATGAGCAGTTCTTC. This codes for CASSLGTRNEQFF.

This clone was counted between two and nine times. J is TRBJ2-7 and V is TRBV4-1, with 8 bases fitting TRBD2. CDR1 MGHRA and CDR2 YSYEKL come from the germline V gene. J was trimmed by 4 bases and V by 0 bases; bases with no gene match: 8. The CDR3 has 16 amino acids. CDR3 residues: CASSQELLAVGYEQYF. DNA for the CDR3: TGCGCCAGCAGCCAAGAACTACTAGCGGTGGGGTACGAGCAGTACTTC.

J is TRBJ2-3 and V is TRBV9; 10 positions agree with TRBD1. V trimming: 2 bases; J trimming: 7 bases; junction bases outside the gene matches: 10. In germline, CDR1 is SGDLS, CDR2 YYNGEE. This CDR3 spans 16 amino acids. The CDR3 loop is CASSVTPGQGYHTQYF. CDR3 coding DNA: TGTGCCAGCAGCGTCACGCCGGGACAGGGGTACCATACGCAGTATTTT.

The chain uses TRBV29-1 and TRBJ1-1; D gene uncertain. The CDR3 is made up of 13 amino acids. Trimming stripped 2 bases from V and 4 bases from J, with 11 bases between. The V gene's germline CDR1 is SQVTM and CDR2 ANQGSEA. This chain's CDR3 is CSVESLGGTEAFF. The CDR3 coding sequence is TGCAGCGTTGAAAGCTTGGGAGGCACTGAAGCTTTCTTT.

The chain carries TRBV27 and TRBJ1-1; D is possibly TRBD1 (5 bases). The CDR3 spans 17 residues. Trimming shortened V by 2 bases and J by 1 base, and 17 bases separated the two germline ends. From germline, CDR1 is MNHEY and CDR2 SMNVEV (reference sequence). CDR3 residues: CASSLTIGGRKNTEAFF. CDR3 DNA: TGTGCCAGCAGTTTAACTATCGGGGGACGGAAGAACACTGAAGCTTTCTTT.

This clone has more than one count but fewer than ten. The chain has TRBV7-2 and TRBJ1-5, with D possibly being TRBD1 (6 bases). Trimming removed 1 base at V and 2 bases at J, with 12 bases between. The CDR3 contains 16 residues. Germline CDR1 SGHTA, CDR2 FQGNSA. The CDR3 sequence is CASSLVGGVGNQPQHF. CDR3 sequence (DNA): TGTGCCAGCAGCTTAGTAGGGGGAGTTGGCAATCAGCCCCAGCATTTT.

The chain employs TRBV29-1 and TRBJ1-1, with D possibly TRBD1 on 6 matching bases. Trimming removed 6 bases at V and 4 bases at J, with 15 bases between. The CDR3 runs 13 residues. CDR1 is SQVTM, CDR2 ANQGSEA, per germline. DNA for the CDR3: TGCAGCGTGGCCACAGGGCTCAGCACTGAAGCTTTCTTT. It translates to CSVATGLSTEAFF.

This sequence joins TRBV5-1 and TRBJ1-2; weak D call: TRBD1 (5 bases). CDR3 length equals 15 residues. Germline V CDR1 and CDR2: SGHRS, YFSETQ. Trimming removed 3 bases from V and 6 bases from J, with 18 bases in between. The CDR3 loop is CASSSTGGVKNGYTF. The DNA of the CDR3 is TGCGCCAGCAGCTCTACGGGAGGGGTAAAGAATGGCTACACCTTC.

V is TRBV19 and J is TRBJ2-2, with TRBD1 as a possible D gene (5 bases). V lost 11 bases and J lost 1, with 11 bases in between. The CDR3 has 13 amino acids. Germline assignment: CDR1 LNHDA and CDR2 SQIVND (reference sequence). CDR3 in amino acids: CAASQGNTGELFF. CDR3 coding DNA: TGTGCCGCAAGCCAGGGGAACACCGGGGAGCTGTTTTTT.

The chain couples TRBV27 to TRBJ1-2; 12 bases map to TRBD1. This CDR3 contains 14 residues. CDR1 and CDR2 (germline): MNHEY, SMNVEV (reference sequence). Losses at the gene ends were 3 bases for V and 7 bases for J; bases not matched to a gene: 3. CDR3 nucleotide sequence: TGTGCCAGCAGTTTCGGGGACAGGGGGCTTGGCTACACCTTC. Translated, it gives CASSFGDRGLGYTF.

The chain couples TRBV5-5 to TRBJ1-2, with TRBD1 matching 11 bases. The CDR3 is 14 residues long. V gave up 4 bases and J gave up 7 bases; unmatched junction bases: 6. The germline V gene has CDR1 SGHKS and CDR2 YYEKEE (reference sequence). For the CDR3, the DNA is TGTGCCAGCAGCCCTGGACAGGGGGCAAGTGGCTACACCTTC. It translates to CASSPGQGASGYTF.

V gene TRBV7-2 combines with J gene TRBJ1-1; D is unresolved. With 0 bases removed from V and 0 bases from J, the gap between germline ends came to 8 bases. Germline-derived CDR1 and CDR2 are SGHTA and FQGNSA. The CDR3 is 15 amino acids. Here the CDR3 reads CASSLAWEMNTEAFF. DNA of the CDR3: TGTGCCAGCAGCTTAGCCTGGGAGATGAACACTGAAGCTTTCTTT.

This chain joins TRBV9 and TRBJ2-5, with 12 nucleotides matching TRBD2. The trim removed 2 bases at V and 0 bases at J, leaving 8 bases unmatched. This CDR3 comprises 18 residues. Germline V lookup: CDR1 SGDLS, CDR2 YYNGEE. The CDR3 sequence: CASSVGTSGGPHQETQYF. The CDR3 DNA sequence: TGTGCCAGCAGCGTGGGAACTAGCGGGGGGCCCCACCAAGAGACCCAGTACTTC.

The chain is built from TRBV4-1 and TRBJ1-3, with 9 bases aligning to TRBD1. With 1 base clipped from V and 2 bases from J, the junction kept 9 bases outside the gene matches. Germline V gene lookup returns CDR1 MGHRA and CDR2 YSYEKL. This CDR3 has 18 residues. This CDR3 is CASSQGGWGTGTGNTIYF. The CDR3 nucleotides are TGCGCCAGCAGCCAAGGTGGATGGGGGACAGGGACTGGAAACACCATATATTTT.

The chain has TRBV11-2 and TRBJ1-5; TRBD1 is a possible D gene (5 bases). The CDR3 has 13 amino acids. Trimming removed 6 bases at V and 4 bases at J, with 10 bases between. Germline loops: CDR1 SGHAT, CDR2 FQNNGV. CDR3 coding DNA: TGTGCCAGCAGACTGGGGCCAAATCAGCCCCAGCATTTT. Encoded protein: CASRLGPNQPQHF.

The chain has TRBV7-2 and TRBJ1-1; TRBD1 aligns across 7 bases. The V gene's germline CDR1 is SGHTA and CDR2 FQGNSA. The V and J ends lost 4 bases and 8 bases, in that order; junction bases with no gene match: 13. The CDR3 sequence is 15 residues long. CDR3: CASSYRGPPVDEAFF. DNA for the CDR3: TGTGCCAGCAGCTATAGGGGGCCCCCTGTCGACGAAGCTTTCTTT.

The chain links TRBV2 to TRBJ2-5, with D possibly matching TRBD1 (6 bases). CDR1 SNHLY and CDR2 FYNNEI come from the germline V gene. This CDR3 spans 14 amino acids. V was shortened by 1 base and J by 1 base, with 7 bases between the two germline ends. CDR3 in amino acids: CASSEDRVQETQYF. The CDR3 coding sequence is TGTGCCAGCAGTGAAGACAGGGTCCAAGAGACCCAGTACTTC. Based on the CDR3 plus reference TRBV2 and TRBJ2-5, the full variable domain is EPEVTQTPSHQVTQMGQEVILRCVPISNHLYFYWYRQILGQKVEFLVSFYNNEISEKSEIFDDQFSVERPDGSNFTLKIRSTKLEDSAMYFCASSEDRVQETQYFGPGTRLLVL.

The V gene is TRBV27, the J gene TRBJ2-1; the match to TRBD1 covers 7 bases. J was trimmed by 2 bases and V by 4 bases; bases with no gene match: 2. Germline lookup yields CDR1 MNHEY and CDR2 SMNVEV (reference sequence). The CDR3 has 14 residues. The DNA for the CDR3 is TGTGCCAGCAGTTCGGGACAGCCCTACAATGAGCAGTTCTTC. Protein: CASSSGQPYNEQFF.

J is TRBJ2-7 and V is TRBV5-4; 8 bases are a match to TRBD2. V lost 4 bases and J lost 0; bases outside the gene matches: 9. The germline CDR1 and CDR2 sequences are SGHNT and YYREEE (reference sequence). CDR3 size: 16 residues. CDR3 amino acids: CASSRELAGSSYEQYF. The DNA of the CDR3 is TGTGCCAGCAGCCGGGAGTTAGCGGGGAGCTCCTACGAGCAGTACTTC. Together with reference TRBV5-4 and TRBJ2-7, the CDR3 gives the full variable domain: ETGVTQSPTHLIKTRGQQVTLRCSSQSGHNTVSWYQQALGQGPQFIFQYYREEENGRGNFPPRFSGLQFPNYSSELNVNALELDDSALYLCASSRELAGSSYEQYFGPGTRLTVT.

V gene TRBV5-5 combines with J gene TRBJ2-4, with D possibly matching TRBD2 (6 bases). V lost 4 bases and J lost 8, with 19 bases in between. The germline gives CDR1 SGHKS, CDR2 YYEKEE (reference sequence). The CDR3 is 15 residues long. The CDR3, as DNA: TGTGCCAGCAGCGACCTTAGCGGAGCGGCGGACATTCAGTACTTC. As protein: CASSDLSGAADIQYF. Supplemented by reference TRBV5-5 and TRBJ2-4, the full variable domain reads DAGVTQSPTHLIKTRGQQVTLRCSPISGHKSVSWYQQVLGQGPQFIFQYYEKEERGRGNFPDRFSARQFPNYSSELNVNALLLGDSALYLCASSDLSGAADIQYFGAGTRLSVL.

The rearrangement uses TRBV5-1 and TRBJ2-7, with TRBD1 matching over 8 bases. The ends lost 0 bases at V and 2 bases at J; junction bases unmatched: 4. Germline V lookup: CDR1 SGHRS, CDR2 YFSETQ. This CDR3 has 15 amino acids. The CDR3 bases are TGCGCCAGCAGCTTGGTAGGACAGGGTACCTACGAGCAGTACTTC. This translates into CASSLVGQGTYEQYF.

The gene calls are TRBV18 and TRBJ2-3; a weak D match, TRBD1 (6 bases). V lost 3 bases and J lost 4, with 11 bases in between. CDR3 size: 14 residues. CDR1 KGHSH and CDR2 LQKENI come from the germline V gene. The CDR3 loop reads CASSPVKGADTQYF. As DNA, the CDR3 is TGTGCCAGCTCACCGGTGAAGGGGGCAGATACGCAGTATTTT.

CDR3 sequence: CASSLEGWVGGTDTQYF. The CDR3, as DNA: TGTGCCAGCAGCTTGGAGGGATGGGTTGGCGGCACAGATACGCAGTATTTT. This chain connects TRBV7-3 to TRBJ2-3; TRBD2 might be the D (6 bases). Germline V gene data show CDR1 as SGHTA and CDR2 as FQGTGA. The length of the CDR3 is 17 residues. The V gene lost 3 bases and the J gene lost 1 base, with 17 bases spanning the gap.

This chain connects TRBV9 to TRBJ2-2, with D maybe TRBD1 (6 bases). The CDR3 is made up of 15 amino acids. The V gene's germline CDR1 is SGDLS and CDR2 YYNGEE. With 4 bases removed from V and 2 bases from J, the gap between germline ends came to 12 bases. The CDR3 loop reads CASSRMDRNTGELFF. CDR3 sequence (DNA): TGTGCCAGCAGCCGGATGGACAGAAACACCGGGGAGCTGTTTTTT.

The V and J genes are TRBV7-2 and TRBJ2-7, with no clear D. Germline V CDR1 and CDR2: SGHTA, FQGNSA. V gave up 5 bases and J gave up 6 bases, with 11 bases separating them. The CDR3 covers 12 residues. The CDR3 here is CASSLLALEQYF. The CDR3 DNA is TGTGCCAGCAGCCTCCTCGCGCTCGAGCAGTACTTC.

The CDR3 here is CASSQSVQGLNYGYTF. The CDR3 DNA reads TGCGCCAGCAGCCAAAGTGTGCAGGGGCTTAACTATGGCTACACCTTC. The rearrangement links TRBV4-3 to TRBJ1-2; TRBD1 might be the D (6 bases). The length of the CDR3 is 16 residues. Germline CDR1 LGHNA, CDR2 YSLEER. V was trimmed by 2 bases and J by 1 base, leaving 14 bases between them.

V usage is TRBV30 and J usage is TRBJ2-3, with 9 bases lining up with TRBD1. Germline V gene data show CDR1 as GTSNPN and CDR2 as SVGIG (reference sequence). This CDR3 has 13 amino acids. J gave up 3 bases and V 3 bases, and 1 base lay outside the gene matches. CDR3 nucleotide sequence: TGTGCCTGGAGACAGGGGGCAACAGATACGCAGTATTTT. Translation: CAWRQGATDTQYF.

This clone occurred once. The V and J genes are TRBV5-6 and TRBJ2-1; 9 positions agree with TRBD1. The junction had 17 bases not matched to a gene; V was cut back by 10 bases and J by 6 bases. This CDR3 has 16 residues. Germline-derived CDR1 and CDR2 are SGHDT and YYEEEE. CDR3 in amino acids: CAGGQGMGFGGNEQFF. CDR3 DNA: TGTGCCGGGGGACAGGGAATGGGGTTTGGTGGCAATGAGCAGTTCTTC.